This TCR beta chain stems from a study of shared clonotypes between healthy human individuals. Ten immunoSEQ deep assay plates were used to sequence the DNA of unsorted PBMCs. Original methodology: Junction-only immunoSEQ sequences carried no quality scores, so filtering differed. This table comes from immunoSEQ multiplex PCR, and its TCRdb copy is limited to in-frame clones, with some not included. The V and J calls and the clone size are those of that table, but D and trimming were determined from the DNA. The sample shows about 480,000 clones, 60% to 80% of them seen only once. Sequenced: PBMCs. This receptor was obtained from a middle-aged woman in good health. Some clones in this sample may be carry-over from other donors' samples.

In nucleotides, the CDR3 is TGCGCCAGCAGCTTGGATACAGAAAACATTCAGTACTTC. It yields the protein CASSLDTENIQYF. The V gene is TRBV5-1, the J gene TRBJ2-4, with D unclear. The germline CDR1 and CDR2 sequences are SGHRS and YFSETQ. This CDR3 is built from 13 residues. V dropped 0 bases and J dropped 5 bases, with 6 bases sitting between them.